Presented here are 18 T cell receptor beta chains from one specimen sequenced in a study of cytomegalovirus exposure and HLA in healthy donors. PCR primers comprised 60 Vbeta and 13 Jbeta primers. The protocol was immunoSEQ multiplex PCR, while the TCRdb copy is restricted to in-frame clones and leaves out a portion. The sample records fewer than 200,000 clones, roughly 80% being singletons. Specimen: PBMCs. These receptors were obtained from a middle-aged man in good health and CMV-seronegative.

This clone has a single count. The chain uses TRBV7-8 and TRBJ2-1, with D hard to call. The CDR3 contains 15 residues. CDR1 and CDR2 from the germline V gene are SGHVS and FQNEAQ. V was trimmed by 1 base and J by 8 bases, leaving 15 bases between them. CDR3 coding DNA: TGTGCCAGCAGCTTAGACCTTTTACGACTTTATGAGCAGTTCTTC. As protein: CASSLDLLRLYEQFF.

The chain recombines TRBV6-5 with TRBJ1-5; TRBD1 matches 7 bases. This CDR3 contains 14 residues. V was clipped by 4 bases and J by 4 bases; unmatched bases: 4. CDR1 and CDR2 (germline): MNHEY, SVGAGI. The chain's CDR3 is CASSLTGMNQPQHF. CDR3 bases: TGTGCCAGCAGTTTGACAGGGATGAATCAGCCCCAGCATTTT.

The V and J genes are TRBV4-1 and TRBJ1-1, with D hard to call. Looked up from germline, CDR1 is MGHRA and CDR2 is YSYEKL. This CDR3 spans 14 amino acids. The V and J ends lost 1 base and 1 base respectively, with 7 bases between them. This CDR3 is CASSQGLGNTEAFF. CDR3 DNA: TGCGCCAGCAGCCAAGGCCTAGGGAACACTGAAGCTTTCTTT.

The chain is built from TRBV30 and TRBJ2-7; D is possibly TRBD1 (5 bases). The CDR3 has 13 amino acids. Between the trimmed V and J ends, which lost 4 bases and 3 bases, there was a span of 13 bases. Germline values: CDR1 GTSNPN, CDR2 SVGIG (reference sequence). Here the CDR3 reads CAWTSGMSYEQYF. CDR3 DNA sequence: TGTGCCTGGACGTCAGGGATGAGCTACGAGCAGTACTTC.

This clone came up once. V and J are TRBV7-2 and TRBJ2-3, with 8 bases identical to TRBD2. Germline CDR1 and CDR2: SGHTA and FQGNSA. Unmatched junction bases numbered 7, after V lost 0 bases and J lost 2 bases. The CDR3 spans 17 residues. The DNA for the CDR3 is TGTGCCAGCAGCTTAGCCGGGGCGGGGGGTCTCACAGATACGCAGTATTTT. Translating gives CASSLAGAGGLTDTQYF.

The gene calls are TRBV5-3 and TRBJ2-1; no clear D. TRBV5-3 is recorded as an ORF, its role being uncertain. Deletions cut 2 bases from V and 7 bases from J, with 7 bases between. This CDR3 is built from 12 residues. This CDR3 is CARSFLWNEQFF. The CDR3 nucleotides read TGTGCCAGAAGCTTCCTATGGAATGAGCAGTTCTTC.

The chain recombines TRBV6-5 with TRBJ2-7; D ambiguous. Germline values: CDR1 MNHEY, CDR2 SVGAGI. Trimming cost V 5 bases and J 3 bases, with 11 bases left between them. This CDR3 region has 13 residues. CDR3 in DNA: TGTGCCAGCAGTGAGGCCAACGTCTACGAGCAGTACTTC. Translating gives CASSEANVYEQYF.

The genes are TRBV18 and TRBJ2-6, with a possible D match to TRBD1 (5 bases). This CDR3 contains 16 residues. Germline V gives CDR1 KGHSH, CDR2 LQKENI. V was shortened by 3 bases and J by 8 bases, with 17 bases between the two germline ends. In DNA, the CDR3 is TGTGCCAGCTCACCCAGGGCAAGATGGGGCTCCAACGTCCTGACTTTC. This encodes CASSPRARWGSNVLTF.

The chain couples TRBV6-5 to TRBJ1-2; no clear D gene. Trimming removed 0 bases at V and 1 base at J, with 9 bases between. The CDR3 extends over 15 amino acids. Germline CDR1 is MNHEY and CDR2 is SVGAGI. DNA for the CDR3: TGTGCCAGCAGTTACTCGAACAGCTATAACTATGGCTACACCTTC. The encoded protein is CASSYSNSYNYGYTF.

The chain couples TRBV5-1 to TRBJ1-4; TRBD1 is a possible D gene (5 bases). V gave up 4 bases and J gave up 0 bases, with 16 bases separating them. The V gene's germline CDR1 is SGHRS and CDR2 YFSETQ. CDR3 size: 17 residues. The CDR3 DNA sequence: TGCGCCAGCAGCGGGAGGGGCTCTAGTGCAACTAATGAAAAACTGTTTTTT. Its translation is CASSGRGSSATNEKLFF. The complete variable domain, with remaining parts taken from reference TRBV5-1 and TRBJ1-4, reads KAGVTQTPRYLIKTRGQQVTLSCSPISGHRSVSWYQQTPGQGLQFLFEYFSETQRNKGNFPGRFSGRQFSNSRSEMNVSTLELGDSALYLCASSGRGSSATNEKLFFGSGTQLSVL.

This clone was found a few times. The chain has TRBV19 and TRBJ2-1; the D gene is possibly TRBD1 (6 bases). The V gene's germline CDR1 is LNHDA and CDR2 SQIVND (reference sequence). The CDR3 consists of 13 residues. Trimming stripped 5 bases from V and 9 bases from J, with 14 bases between. CDR3 protein: CASSLSRDTEQFF. The CDR3 DNA reads as TGTGCCAGTAGTCTAAGCCGGGACACTGAGCAGTTCTTC.

The chain carries TRBV29-1 and TRBJ1-5; 8 bases agree with TRBD1. V shed 5 bases, J shed 0 bases, and the junction held 6 bases outside the gene matches. Germline CDR1 and CDR2: SQVTM and ANQGSEA. This CDR3 contains 15 residues. CDR3 nucleotide sequence: TGCAGCGTTTTGCTGACAGGGGTTAGCAATCAGCCCCAGCATTTT. Protein: CSVLLTGVSNQPQHF.

J is TRBJ1-2 and V is TRBV7-9, with TRBD1 matching 8 bases. The germline V gene encodes CDR1 SEHNR and CDR2 FQNEAQ (reference sequence). This CDR3 contains 14 residues. After removal of 2 bases from V and 4 bases from J, the junction contained 3 bases not matched to a gene. The CDR3 DNA reads as TGTGCCAGCAGCTTACCCGGACAGGGCTATGGCTACACCTTC. It specifies CASSLPGQGYGYTF.

This clone occurred once. The chain has TRBV7-9 and TRBJ2-7; no reliable D call. The CDR3 covers 13 residues. With 3 bases removed from V and 2 bases from J, the gap between germline ends came to 8 bases. Germline lookup yields CDR1 SEHNR and CDR2 FQNEAQ (reference sequence). CDR3 bases: TGTGCCAGCAGCTTTAGTCAGGCCTACGAGCAGTACTTC. Amino acids: CASSFSQAYEQYF.

This chain connects TRBV7-2 to TRBJ1-6; no firm D call. V was shortened by 0 bases and J by 10 bases, with 10 bases between the two germline ends. The germline V gene has CDR1 SGHTA and CDR2 FQGNSA. The CDR3 sequence is 14 residues long. The CDR3 protein is CASSLAGDRSPLHF. In nucleotides, the CDR3 is TGTGCCAGCAGCTTAGCCGGGGATCGGTCACCCCTCCACTTT. Full variable domain (missing parts from reference TRBV7-2 and TRBJ1-6): GAGVSQSPSNKVTEKGKDVELRCDPISGHTALYWYRQSLGQGLEFLIYFQGNSAPDKSGLPSDRFSAERTGGSVSTLTIQRTQQEDSAVYLCASSLAGDRSPLHFGNGTRLTVT.

The J gene is TRBJ2-5, the V gene TRBV5-4; 7 bases line up with TRBD2. The J call may be wrong; the DNA end is better matched by TRBJ2-7. In germline, CDR1 is SGHNT, CDR2 YYREEE (reference sequence). This CDR3 comprises 15 residues. In DNA form, the CDR3 reads TGTGCCAGCAGCTTAGAGCGGGGCCGCTCCTACGAGCAGTACTTC. It specifies CASSLERGRSYEQYF.

The chain recombines TRBV7-9 with TRBJ2-3, with 12 bases lining up with TRBD2. The length of the CDR3 is 16 residues. V was pared by 5 bases and J by 3 bases, with 6 bases of the junction left unmatched. Germline V CDR1 and CDR2: SEHNR, FQNEAQ (reference sequence). CDR3 loop: CASSHSGLAGTDTQYF. The DNA for the CDR3 is TGTGCCAGCAGCCACTCTGGACTAGCGGGGACAGATACGCAGTATTTT.

To note about this clone: One junction end does not reproduce the germline sequence, and a read error may be involved. The rearrangement uses TRBV7-9 and TRBJ2-3; no definite D call. In germline, CDR1 is SEHNR, CDR2 FQNEAQ (reference sequence). The CDR3 is made up of 14 amino acids. CDR3 region: CVSSLATSTDTQYF. CDR3 nucleotide sequence: TGTGTCAGCAGCTTAGCAACTAGCACAGATACGCAGTATTTT.